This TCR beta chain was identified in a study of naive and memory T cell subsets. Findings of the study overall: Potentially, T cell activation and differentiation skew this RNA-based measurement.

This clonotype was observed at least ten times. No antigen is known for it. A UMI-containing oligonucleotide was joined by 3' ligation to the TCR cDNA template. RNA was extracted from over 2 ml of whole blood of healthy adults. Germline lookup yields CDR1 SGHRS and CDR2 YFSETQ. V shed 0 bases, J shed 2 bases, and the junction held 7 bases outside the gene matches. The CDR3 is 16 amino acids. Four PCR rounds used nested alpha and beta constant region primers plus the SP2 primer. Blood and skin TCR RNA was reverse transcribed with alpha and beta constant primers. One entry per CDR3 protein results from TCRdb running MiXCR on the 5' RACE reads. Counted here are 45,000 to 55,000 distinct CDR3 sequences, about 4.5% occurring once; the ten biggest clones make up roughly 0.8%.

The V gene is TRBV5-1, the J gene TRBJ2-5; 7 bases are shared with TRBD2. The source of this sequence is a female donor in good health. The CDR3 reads CASSLEGRGGQETQYF. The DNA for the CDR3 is TGCGCCAGCAGCTTGGAAGGACGGGGAGGGCAAGAGACCCAGTACTTC. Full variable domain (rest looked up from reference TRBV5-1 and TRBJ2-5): KAGVTQTPRYLIKTRGQQVTLSCSPISGHRSVSWYQQTPGQGLQFLFEYFSETQRNKGNFPGRFSGRQFSNSRSEMNVSTLELGDSALYLCASSLEGRGGQETQYFGPGTRLLVL.